Each of the 20 T cell receptor beta chains below was sequenced from the same sample in a study of CD8 T cells in ankylosing spondylitis. TCRdb passed the 5' RACE reads through MiXCR, listing each CDR3 protein once. The profile shows about 52,000 distinct CDR3 sequences, 6.5% to 9% of them singletons. Material: blood, either unsorted or a sorted T cell fraction (not recorded which). All receptors derive from a female donor with ankylosing spondylitis or in good health (not recorded which).

This clonotype came up a few times. V is TRBV14 and J is TRBJ2-7; D is ambiguous. CDR1 and CDR2 (germline): SGHDN, FVKESK. V lost 0 bases, J lost 6 bases, and 9 bases lay in between. There are 13 residues in the CDR3. CDR3 sequence: CASSQDSPGEQYF. Here the CDR3 DNA reads TGTGCCAGCAGCCAAGATAGTCCGGGCGAGCAGTACTTC.

This clonotype was observed at least ten times. The rearrangement uses TRBV5-1 and TRBJ1-2; 9 bases agree with TRBD1. CDR1 is SGHRS, CDR2 YFSETQ, per germline. This CDR3 spans 16 amino acids. Trimming at V came to 5 bases and at J to 2 bases, leaving 10 bases not matched to a gene. The CDR3, as DNA: TGCGCCAGCAGTTCTGGGACAGGGAATGGAAACTATGGCTACACCTTC. This codes for CASSSGTGNGNYGYTF.

Many counts were recorded for this clonotype. The rearrangement joins TRBV4-1 to TRBJ2-3, with D perhaps matching TRBD1 or TRBD2 (5 bases each). The V end was cut by 5 bases, the J end by 6 bases, with 12 bases between. CDR3 size: 13 residues. CDR1 and CDR2 from the germline V gene are MGHRA and YSYEKL. The DNA for the CDR3 is TGCGCCAGCAGCGTCCGGGGCGCGGATACGCAGTATTTT. Encoded protein: CASSVRGADTQYF.

This clonotype was counted at least ten times. V is TRBV25-1 and J is TRBJ1-4; D may be TRBD1 (5 bases). This CDR3 contains 14 residues. The V gene lost 3 bases and the J gene lost 8 bases, with 13 bases spanning the gap. CDR1 and CDR2 from the germline V gene are MGHDK and SYGVNS. Written as DNA, the CDR3 is TGTGCCAGCAGTGAGCCAGGGACCCGGGAAAAACTGTTTTTT. This translates into CASSEPGTREKLFF.

This clonotype has ten or more counts. The rearrangement joins TRBV28 to TRBJ1-2; D is ambiguous. V dropped 4 bases and J dropped 2 bases, with 11 bases sitting between them. Germline lookup yields CDR1 MDHEN and CDR2 SYDVKM. CDR3 length: 14 amino acids. The CDR3 DNA reads as TGTGCCAGCAGTTCTCAGACAAAGAACTATGGCTACACCTTC. Protein: CASSSQTKNYGYTF.

There are many counts of this clonotype. The J gene is TRBJ2-3, the V gene TRBV7-3, with unresolved D. From germline, CDR1 is SGHTA and CDR2 FQGTGA. The CDR3 consists of 15 residues. Trimming shortened V by 2 bases and J by 3 bases, and 12 bases separated the two germline ends. The CDR3 bases are TGTGCCAGCAGCTTACAAGGCCAAGGGACAGATACGCAGTATTTT. Amino acid sequence: CASSLQGQGTDTQYF.

The sample holds many counts of this clonotype. This chain joins TRBV15 and TRBJ2-5, with 8 nucleotides matching TRBD1. The germline V gene has CDR1 LNHNV and CDR2 YYDKDF (reference sequence). J gave up 1 base and V 2 bases, and 12 bases lay outside the gene matches. The CDR3 is 18 residues long. The CDR3: CATSRRRTGWISQETQYF. The CDR3 DNA sequence: TGTGCCACCAGCAGAAGGAGGACAGGGTGGATTTCCCAAGAGACCCAGTACTTC.

The rearrangement joins TRBV7-2 to TRBJ1-1; no definite D call. V lost 5 bases, J lost 6 bases, and 13 bases lay in between. CDR3 length equals 13 residues. Germline V CDR1 and CDR2: SGHTA, FQGNSA. DNA of the CDR3: TGTGCCAGCAGCCCGCGAATGGAGTCTGAAGCTTTCTTT. It encodes CASSPRMESEAFF.

This clonotype showed up many times. The V and J genes are TRBV29-1 and TRBJ2-2; no definite D call. Trimming removed 4 bases at V and 4 bases at J, with 10 bases between. Per the germline V gene, CDR1 is SQVTM and CDR2 is ANQGSEA. CDR3 length: 13 residues. CDR3 in DNA: TGCAGCGTTGCACAGACGGGCACCGGGGAGCTGTTTTTT. This encodes CSVAQTGTGELFF.

This clonotype was recorded at least ten times. This sequence joins TRBV2 and TRBJ2-2; a weak D match, TRBD1 (6 bases). V gave up 10 bases and J gave up 0 bases, with 12 bases separating them. The CDR3 sequence is 14 residues long. CDR1 is SNHLY and CDR2 is FYNNEI in the germline V gene. The CDR3 bases are TGTGCCACCACCAGACAGGCGAACACCGGGGAGCTGTTTTTT. This sequence encodes CATTRQANTGELFF.

This clonotype was recorded many times. The chain employs TRBV12-3 or TRBV12-4 and TRBJ1-5; 9 positions match TRBD1. This CDR3 region has 15 residues. The J segment lost 7 bases and the V segment lost 2 bases, leaving 6 bases of the junction unmatched. CDR3 loop: CASSLRGQGGQPQHF. In DNA form, the CDR3 reads TGTGCCAGCAGTTTACGGGGACAGGGAGGACAGCCCCAGCATTTT.

In this sample, this clonotype turned up many times. V and J are TRBV5-6 and TRBJ1-1; D remains unclear. Trimming pared 1 base from V and 7 bases from J, leaving 14 bases between. There are 14 residues in the CDR3. The germline CDR1 and CDR2 sequences are SGHDT and YYEEEE. The CDR3 reads CASSLPLGEDEAFF. The CDR3 nucleotides are TGTGCCAGCAGCTTGCCCCTCGGGGAGGATGAAGCTTTCTTT.

This clonotype appeared many times. The gene calls are TRBV5-1 and TRBJ2-3, with 7 bases matching TRBD1. V shed 4 bases and J 2 bases; nucleotides not matched to a gene: 7. Germline CDR1 SGHRS, CDR2 YFSETQ. The CDR3 totals 15 residues. Here the CDR3 reads CASSPGQENTDTQYF. The CDR3 nucleotides are TGCGCCAGCAGCCCCGGACAGGAAAACACAGATACGCAGTATTTT.

The table lists this clonotype with many counts. CDR3 residues: CAIRANSFNEQFF. CDR3 bases: TGTGCCATCAGGGCGAATAGTTTCAATGAGCAGTTCTTC. The chain joins TRBV10-3 to TRBJ2-1; no definite D call. The CDR3 totals 13 residues. CDR1 is ENHRY and CDR2 is SYGVKD in the germline V gene. V dropped 6 bases and J dropped 6 bases, with 12 bases sitting between them.

This clonotype was seen repeatedly, ten times or more. The chain employs TRBV6-1 and TRBJ1-6; no clear D gene. Trimming left V 7 bases short and J 11 bases short, with 15 bases between. CDR1 is MNHNS, CDR2 SASEGT, per germline. The CDR3 length is 13 residues. DNA for the CDR3: TGTGCCAGCACTCAAAGGGTTAGGCCACCCCTCCACTTT. Amino acids: CASTQRVRPPLHF.

This clonotype was detected ten times or more. The J gene is TRBJ1-4, the V gene TRBV5-6, with D uncertain. CDR1 and CDR2 from the germline V gene are SGHDT and YYEEEE. The CDR3 runs 13 residues. Trimming removed 1 base from V and 8 bases from J, with 9 bases in between. The CDR3, as DNA: TGTGCCAGCAGCTTGCAGGAGGTCGAAAAACTGTTTTTT. Translated: CASSLQEVEKLFF.

The gene calls are TRBV20-1 and TRBJ2-1; 8 bases map to TRBD2. This CDR3 region has 16 residues. Unmatched junction bases numbered 6, after V lost 2 bases and J lost 0 bases. The V gene's germline CDR1 is DFQATT and CDR2 SNEGSKA (reference sequence). In nucleotides, the CDR3 is TGCAGTGCTAGATCCCGACTAGCGAGCTCCTACAATGAGCAGTTCTTC. This codes for CSARSRLASSYNEQFF.

This clonotype was counted many times. The genes are TRBV7-9 and TRBJ2-5; D not certain. This CDR3 has 14 residues. Trimming shortened V by 6 bases and J by 0 bases, and 11 bases separated the two germline ends. The germline V gene encodes CDR1 SEHNR and CDR2 FQNEAQ (reference sequence). The CDR3 protein is CASSTAQNQETQYF. DNA of the CDR3: TGTGCCAGCAGTACTGCTCAAAACCAAGAGACCCAGTACTTC.

This clonotype was recorded many times. The chain employs TRBV20-1 and TRBJ1-1; 8 nucleotides match TRBD1. V trimming: 3 bases; J trimming: 2 bases; junction bases outside the gene matches: 5. The CDR3 has 14 residues. CDR1 and CDR2 (germline): DFQATT, SNEGSKA (reference sequence). CDR3 sequence reads: CSARQGAANTEAFF. The CDR3 region has the DNA TGCAGTGCTAGGCAGGGGGCGGCTAACACTGAAGCTTTCTTT.

This clonotype was recorded once. This CDR3 is missing its conserved last phenylalanine or tryptophan, likely due to a read error. This chain links TRBV6-6 with TRBJ1-2, with TRBD1 matching 7 bases. Germline CDR1 is MNHNY and CDR2 is SVGAGI (reference sequence). The CDR3 consists of 14 residues. The V segment lost 3 bases and the J segment 8 bases; nucleotides outside the gene matches: 9. The CDR3 nucleotides read TGTGCCAGCAGTTATGGACAGGCCACCGGCGGCTACACCCTC. Translation gives CASSYGQATGGYTL.